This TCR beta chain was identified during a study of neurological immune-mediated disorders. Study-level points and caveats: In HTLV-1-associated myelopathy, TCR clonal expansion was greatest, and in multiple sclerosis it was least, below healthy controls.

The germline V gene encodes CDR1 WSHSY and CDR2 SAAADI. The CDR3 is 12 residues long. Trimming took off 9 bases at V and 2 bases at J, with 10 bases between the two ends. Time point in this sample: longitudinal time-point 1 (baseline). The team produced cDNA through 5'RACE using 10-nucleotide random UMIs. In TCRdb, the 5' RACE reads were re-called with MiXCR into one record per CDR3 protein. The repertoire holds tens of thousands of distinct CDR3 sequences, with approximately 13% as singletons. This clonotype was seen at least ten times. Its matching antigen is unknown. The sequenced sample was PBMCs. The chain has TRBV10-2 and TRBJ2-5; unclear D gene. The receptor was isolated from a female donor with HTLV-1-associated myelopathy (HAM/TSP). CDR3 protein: CASGLPQETQYF. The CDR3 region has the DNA TGCGCCAGTGGGCTCCCACAAGAGACCCAGTACTTC.